A single sample is the source of the 16 T cell receptor beta chains below, sequenced in a study of shared clonotypes between healthy human individuals. TCRdb's table, derived via immunoSEQ multiplex PCR, lists solely in-frame clones and lacks some. The profile shows approximately 110,000 clones, just over 65% of them singletons. The sequenced sample was memory CD8+ T cells sorted from blood. The subset denotes: CD45RO+ cells pooled with CCR7-negative TemRA cells. These receptors were taken from a woman aged 25 to 45 in good health.

V is TRBV11-3 and J is TRBJ2-2; D is perhaps TRBD2 (7 bases). Germline loops: CDR1 SGHNT, CDR2 YENEEA. This CDR3 spans 17 amino acids. With 3 bases removed from V and 2 bases from J, the gap between germline ends came to 16 bases. CDR3 coding DNA: TGTGCCAGCAGCTTGGGGGGGCCAAGAGTTAACACCGGGGAGCTGTTTTTT. Amino acid sequence: CASSLGGPRVNTGELFF.

The J gene is TRBJ2-6, the V gene TRBV5-4; the D is unclear. V lost 1 base, J lost 3 bases, and 8 bases lay in between. Per the germline V gene, CDR1 is SGHNT and CDR2 is YYREEE (reference sequence). CDR3 size: 15 residues. The CDR3: CASSLLSRGANVLTF. CDR3 coding DNA: TGTGCCAGCAGCTTGTTGTCTCGTGGGGCCAACGTCCTGACTTTC.

V and J are TRBV5-1 and TRBJ2-7, with 7 bases aligning to TRBD1. Germline CDR1 reads SGHRS; CDR2 reads YFSETQ. V trimming: 4 bases; J trimming: 6 bases; junction bases outside the gene matches: 7. The CDR3 runs to 13 residues. Written as DNA, the CDR3 is TGCGCCAGCAGCCCCGGATCAGGGGGCGAGCAGTACTTC. This gives the protein CASSPGSGGEQYF.

The chain links TRBV5-1 to TRBJ2-5, with TRBD2 as a possible D gene (6 bases). Germline V gene lookup returns CDR1 SGHRS and CDR2 YFSETQ. Trimming left V 0 bases short and J 3 bases short, with 15 bases between. CDR3 length equals 16 residues. The CDR3 here is CASSLANRGRKETQYF. As DNA, the CDR3 is TGCGCCAGCAGCTTGGCCAACCGGGGGAGGAAAGAGACCCAGTACTTC.

The rearrangement joins TRBV28 to TRBJ1-5, with 8 bases matching TRBD1. The V and J ends lost 8 bases and 3 bases, in that order; junction bases with no gene match: 24. The CDR3 is made up of 20 amino acids. Germline CDR1 MDHEN, CDR2 SYDVKM. The CDR3 sequence: CASQPILNRRDRKHNQPQHF. In DNA form, the CDR3 reads TGTGCCAGCCAACCGATCCTCAACCGCCGGGACAGGAAACACAATCAGCCCCAGCATTTT.

The gene calls are TRBV5-1 and TRBJ2-1; 13 nucleotides match TRBD2. The CDR3 is 17 amino acids. J was trimmed by 9 bases and V by 1 base; bases with no gene match: 10. The V gene's germline CDR1 is SGHRS and CDR2 YFSETQ. DNA of the CDR3: TGCGCCAGCAGCTTGCCGACCACTAGCGGGAGGGCCGGTGAGCAGTTCTTC. Translated: CASSLPTTSGRAGEQFF. The whole variable domain, filled in from reference TRBV5-1 and TRBJ2-1, reads KAGVTQTPRYLIKTRGQQVTLSCSPISGHRSVSWYQQTPGQGLQFLFEYFSETQRNKGNFPGRFSGRQFSNSRSEMNVSTLELGDSALYLCASSLPTTSGRAGEQFFGPGTRLTVL.

The chain uses TRBV4-1 and TRBJ2-7; 9 bases are shared with TRBD2. V dropped 3 bases and J dropped 6; count of bases not matched to a gene: 15. Germline CDR1 and CDR2: MGHRA and YSYEKL. This CDR3 is 17 amino acids long. The CDR3 loop reads CASSHAIAGVLLGEQYF. In DNA form, the CDR3 reads TGCGCCAGCAGCCATGCAATAGCGGGGGTTCTCCTTGGCGAGCAGTACTTC.

This clone was counted a single time. The CDR3 loop is CASSLKALQETQYF. As DNA, the CDR3 is TGTGCCAGCAGCTTGAAAGCTCTCCAAGAGACCCAGTACTTC. The rearrangement links TRBV5-6 to TRBJ2-5, with no clear D. Looked up from germline, CDR1 is SGHDT and CDR2 is YYEEEE. This CDR3 is built from 14 residues. Trimming took 1 base from V and 1 from J, leaving 8 bases between them.

V gene TRBV4-1 combines with J gene TRBJ2-7, with 8 bases lining up with TRBD1. The CDR3 extends over 14 amino acids. The V segment lost 1 base and the J segment 4 bases; nucleotides outside the gene matches: 3. Germline CDR1 MGHRA, CDR2 YSYEKL. CDR3 DNA sequence: TGCGCCAGCAGCCAAGGTCGGACAGGGTACGAGCAGTACTTC. Its translation is CASSQGRTGYEQYF.

In this sample, this clone turned up a few times. The chain links TRBV13 to TRBJ2-7; D is perhaps TRBD1 or TRBD2 (5 bases each). Between the trimmed V and J ends, which lost 1 base and 1 base, there was a span of 11 bases. CDR3 length: 15 amino acids. Germline CDR1 reads PRHDT; CDR2 reads FYEKMQ (reference sequence). CDR3 coding DNA: TGTGCCAGCAGCTTAGAAGGGACGGAGTCCTACGAGCAGTACTTC. Amino acids: CASSLEGTESYEQYF.

The gene calls are TRBV6-5 and TRBJ1-4; D remains unclear. The germline V gene encodes CDR1 MNHEY and CDR2 SVGAGI. With 0 bases removed from V and 8 bases from J, the gap between germline ends came to 13 bases. The CDR3 covers 15 residues. DNA for the CDR3: TGTGCCAGCAGTTACTCCCCCAGGCCTACAGAAAAACTGTTTTTT. It encodes CASSYSPRPTEKLFF.

This chain uses TRBV4-2 with TRBJ1-2, with D possibly TRBD1 on 6 matching bases. The CDR3 is made up of 18 amino acids. CDR1 and CDR2 (germline): LGHNA, YNFKEQ. V shed 0 bases and J shed 0 bases, with 17 bases lying between them. The CDR3 coding sequence is TGTGCCAGCAGCCAAGATGCCCCCCCCACAGGGACTAACTATGGCTACACCTTC. Translating gives CASSQDAPPTGTNYGYTF.

The chain employs TRBV5-1 and TRBJ2-3; 8 bases agree with TRBD1. The CDR3 is 19 amino acids. Germline CDR1 and CDR2: SGHRS and YFSETQ. Trimming removed 4 bases from V and 3 bases from J; junction bases left unmatched: 19. The CDR3, as DNA: TGCGCCAGCAGCCCGGACCGACGGACAGGGTGGTGGGTAACAGATACGCAGTATTTT. Translating gives CASSPDRRTGWWVTDTQYF.

The CDR3 region is CASSYLRTSGTYEQYF. As DNA, the CDR3 is TGTGCCAGCAGTTACCTCAGGACTAGCGGCACCTACGAGCAGTACTTC. This rearrangement joins TRBV27 to TRBJ2-7, with 10 nucleotides matching TRBD2. Germline CDR1 is MNHEY and CDR2 is SMNVEV (reference sequence). After removal of 4 bases from V and 2 bases from J, the junction contained 8 bases not matched to a gene. The CDR3 spans 16 residues.

This rearrangement joins TRBV27 to TRBJ1-1; 8 nucleotides match TRBD1. The junction had 7 bases not matched to a gene; V was cut back by 5 bases and J by 2 bases. This CDR3 has 15 residues. Germline V gene data show CDR1 as MNHEY and CDR2 as SMNVEV (reference sequence). CDR3 DNA sequence: TGTGCCAGCAGTGGGCAGGGGGCCGGTAACACTGAAGCTTTCTTT. It encodes CASSGQGAGNTEAFF.

Here the CDR3 DNA reads TGCGCCAGCAGCCCCAGGGGATTCAGCACAGATACGCAGTATTTT. Amino acid sequence: CASSPRGFSTDTQYF. This chain links TRBV5-1 with TRBJ2-3; TRBD1 might be the D (6 bases). Trimming pared 4 bases from V and 0 bases from J, leaving 12 bases between. The CDR3 extends over 15 amino acids. In germline, CDR1 is SGHRS, CDR2 YFSETQ.